Sequencing of this T cell receptor beta chain was carried out in a study of T cell responses to AZD1222 COVID-19 vaccine. About the research overall: Researchers grouped second doses given at about 4 or about 12 weeks into one pool. Study results and limitations: Dominant CD4 TCR responses targeted spike regions 160-218 and 743-854. Every sample of the repertoires postdated the peak T cell response.

Germline loops: CDR1 MNHEY, CDR2 SVGAGI. CDR3 length equals 16 residues. Deletions cut 2 bases from V and 0 bases from J, with 8 bases between. Worth noting for this clone: No antigen is known for it.

Repertoires were generated with immunoSEQ multiplex PCR, while TCRdb's copy carries only in-frame clones and drops some. The table includes 90,000 to 150,000 clones, 75% to 90% detected once. The receptor's source is an adult in good health. Material: peripheral blood, obtained on day 0 of AZD1222 vaccination. The rearrangement joins TRBV6-5 to TRBJ1-6; no clear D. CDR3 bases: TGTGCCAGCAGTTACAAAGGTCCCTCCTATAATTCACCCCTCCACTTT. It codes for CASSYKGPSYNSPLHF.